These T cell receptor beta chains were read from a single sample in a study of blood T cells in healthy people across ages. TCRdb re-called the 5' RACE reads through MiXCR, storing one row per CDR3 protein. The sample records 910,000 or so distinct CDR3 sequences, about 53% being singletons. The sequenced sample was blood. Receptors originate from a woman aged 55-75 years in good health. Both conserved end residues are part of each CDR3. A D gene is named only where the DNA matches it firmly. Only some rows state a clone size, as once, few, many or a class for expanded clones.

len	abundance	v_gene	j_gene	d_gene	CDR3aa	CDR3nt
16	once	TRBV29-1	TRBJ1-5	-	CSAERRRERRNQPQHF	TGCAGCGCCGAGCGTCGCAGGGAGAGGCGTAATCAGCCCCAGCATTTT
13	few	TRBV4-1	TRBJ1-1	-	CASSQVGDTEAFF	TGCGCCAGCAGCCAAGTGGGTGACACTGAAGCTTTCTTT
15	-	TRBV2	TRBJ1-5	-	CASRTGVVGNQPQHF	TGTGCCAGCAGGACGGGGGTAGTGGGAAATCAGCCCCAGCATTTT
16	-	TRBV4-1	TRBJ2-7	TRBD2	CASSRVIAGGSYEQYF	TGCGCCAGCAGCCGAGTAATAGCGGGAGGAAGCTACGAGCAGTACTTC
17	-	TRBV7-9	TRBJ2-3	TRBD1	CASSSPPGGRGTDTQYF	TGTGCCAGCAGCTCACCACCAGGGGGACGTGGCACAGATACGCAGTATTTT
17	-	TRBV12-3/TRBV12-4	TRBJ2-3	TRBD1	CASSLGVGQRTSDTQYF	TGTGCCAGCAGTTTAGGGGTGGGACAGCGGACCTCCGATACGCAGTATTTT
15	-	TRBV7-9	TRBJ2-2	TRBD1	CAITGTGGNTGELFF	TGTGCCATCACCGGGACAGGGGGTAACACCGGGGAGCTGTTTTTT
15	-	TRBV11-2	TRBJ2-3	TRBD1	CASSQQGINTDTQYF	TGTGCCAGCAGCCAACAGGGGATCAACACAGATACGCAGTATTTT
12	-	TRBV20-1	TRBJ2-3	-	CSARPRTDTQYF	TGCAGTGCTAGGCCACGCACAGATACGCAGTATTTT
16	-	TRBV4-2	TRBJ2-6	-	CASSQERDSGANVLTF	TGTGCCAGCAGCCAAGAACGGGACTCTGGGGCCAACGTCCTGACTTTC
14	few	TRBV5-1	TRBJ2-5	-	CASSLTTLQETQYF	TGCGCCAGCAGCTTGACTACCTTACAAGAGACCCAGTACTTC
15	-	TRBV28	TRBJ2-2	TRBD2	CASRLAGDGPGELFF	TGTGCCAGCAGACTAGCGGGAGACGGTCCCGGGGAGCTGTTTTTT